The 6 T cell receptor beta chains listed next were all sequenced from one sample in a study of OX40 agonist ivuxolimab in advanced cancers. Sequenced by immunoSEQ multiplex PCR; TCRdb stores in-frame clones only, minus some. The sample consists of tens of thousands of clones, nearly 90% of them appearing once. The sample was CD4+ or CD8+ T cells sorted from blood, taken in a trial of the OX40 agonist ivuxolimab. The receptors stem from an adult with an advanced solid tumor such as melanoma, head and neck, liver or kidney cancer.

The gene calls are TRBV9 and TRBJ2-2, with 7 bases aligning to TRBD1. The germline gives CDR1 SGDLS, CDR2 YYNGEE. The trim removed 1 base at V and 6 bases at J, leaving 6 bases unmatched. The CDR3 runs 15 residues. The CDR3 region is CASSVTTGTAGELFF. The CDR3 nucleotides read TGTGCCAGCAGCGTAACCACCGGGACAGCCGGGGAGCTGTTTTTT. The full variable domain, its missing parts supplied by reference TRBV9 and TRBJ2-2, is DSGVTQTPKHLITATGQRVTLRCSPRSGDLSVYWYQQSLDQGLQFLIQYYNGEERAKGNILERFSAQQFPDLHSELNLSSLELGDSALYFCASSVTTGTAGELFFGEGSRLTVL.

The genes are TRBV4-2 and TRBJ2-3; 8 bases map to TRBD2. Germline CDR1 and CDR2: LGHNA and YNFKEQ. V trimming: 3 bases; J trimming: 2 bases; junction bases outside the gene matches: 4. The length of the CDR3 is 15 residues. CDR3 in DNA: TGTGCCAGCAGCCAGGGGGGACTAGACACAGATACGCAGTATTTT. Translating it yields CASSQGGLDTDTQYF.

The V gene is TRBV19, the J gene TRBJ1-6; D ambiguous. The V end was cut by 6 bases, the J end by 5 bases, with 8 bases between. The CDR3 has 13 amino acids. Germline CDR1 reads LNHDA; CDR2 reads SQIVND (reference sequence). The CDR3 sequence is CASRGRDNSPLHF. The CDR3 DNA reads as TGTGCCAGTAGGGGCAGAGATAATTCACCCCTCCACTTT.

This chain joins TRBV4-2 and TRBJ2-5; 10 bases fit TRBD2. CDR3 size: 17 residues. With V trimmed by 0 bases and J by 2 bases, 6 bases remained unmatched. CDR1 is LGHNA, CDR2 YNFKEQ, per germline. CDR3 sequence: CASSQDPSGGGQETQYF. CDR3 nucleotide sequence: TGTGCCAGCAGCCAAGATCCAAGCGGGGGGGGACAAGAGACCCAGTACTTC.

On this clone itself: The junction departs from germline at one end; a sequencing error may be responsible. The rearrangement uses TRBV7-2 and TRBJ2-1; TRBD2 matches 7 bases. Germline CDR1 is SGHTA and CDR2 is FQGNSA. The CDR3 runs to 15 residues. CDR3 sequence reads: CASSLGASGGLELIF. The CDR3 nucleotides are TGTGCCAGCAGCTTAGGGGCTAGCGGTGGACTAGAATTGATCTTC. The variable domain in full, with the rest retrieved from reference TRBV7-2 and TRBJ2-1, is GAGVSQSPSNKVTEKGKDVELRCDPISGHTALYWYRQSLGQGLEFLIYFQGNSAPDKSGLPSDRFSAERTGGSVSTLTIQRTQQEDSAVYLCASSLGASGGLELIFGPGTRLTVL.

The chain joins TRBV27 to TRBJ2-7; 9 bases align to TRBD1. The germline V gene has CDR1 MNHEY and CDR2 SMNVEV (reference sequence). This CDR3 spans 16 amino acids. Germline trimming cut 5 bases from V and 6 bases from J; bases unmatched to any gene: 14. The CDR3 spells CASSPISGTGISEQYF. In DNA form, the CDR3 reads TGTGCCAGCAGTCCAATTTCCGGGACAGGGATATCCGAGCAGTACTTC.